The following is a TCR beta chain sequence with its context. The CDR3 consists of 15 residues. V lost 3 bases and J 0 bases, leaving 8 bases between the germline ends. The V gene's germline CDR1 is LNHDA and CDR2 SQIVND (reference sequence). The source of the sample is a study of T cells after yellow fever vaccination. Study conclusions and caveats: A limited proportion of clonotypes was detected within both the CD4 and CD8 compartments.

TCRdb processed the 5' RACE reads anew with MiXCR; each CDR3 protein has one entry. Among 40,000 to 50,000 distinct CDR3 sequences listed, 5% to 7% were seen once. The rearrangement joins TRBV19 to TRBJ2-2, with D hard to call. This sequence was found in a man aged 25 to 40 who received the YFV17D yellow fever vaccine. Material: PBMCs, either bulk or a sorted T-cell subset (CD4+, CD8+, memory, or dextramer-sorted; not recorded which), obtained 45 days after the yellow fever booster vaccination. The CDR3 loop reads CASSMGSSNTGELFF. In nucleotides, the CDR3 is TGTGCCAGTAGTATGGGCAGCTCGAACACCGGGGAGCTGTTTTTT.